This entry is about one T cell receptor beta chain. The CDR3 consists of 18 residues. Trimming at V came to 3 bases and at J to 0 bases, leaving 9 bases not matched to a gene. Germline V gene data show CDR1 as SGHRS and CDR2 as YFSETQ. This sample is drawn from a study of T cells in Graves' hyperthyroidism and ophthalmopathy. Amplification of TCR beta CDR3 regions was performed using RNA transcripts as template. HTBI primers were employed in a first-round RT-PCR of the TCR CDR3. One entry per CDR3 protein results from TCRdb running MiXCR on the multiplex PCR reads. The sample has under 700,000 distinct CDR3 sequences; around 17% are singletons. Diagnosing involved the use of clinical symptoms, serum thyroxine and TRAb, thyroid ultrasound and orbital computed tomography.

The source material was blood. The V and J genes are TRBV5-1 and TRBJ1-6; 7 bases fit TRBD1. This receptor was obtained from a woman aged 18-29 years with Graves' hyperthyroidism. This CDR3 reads CASSSGQAFSSYNSPLHF. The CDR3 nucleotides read TGCGCCAGCAGCTCTGGACAGGCCTTCAGCTCCTATAATTCACCCCTCCACTTT.